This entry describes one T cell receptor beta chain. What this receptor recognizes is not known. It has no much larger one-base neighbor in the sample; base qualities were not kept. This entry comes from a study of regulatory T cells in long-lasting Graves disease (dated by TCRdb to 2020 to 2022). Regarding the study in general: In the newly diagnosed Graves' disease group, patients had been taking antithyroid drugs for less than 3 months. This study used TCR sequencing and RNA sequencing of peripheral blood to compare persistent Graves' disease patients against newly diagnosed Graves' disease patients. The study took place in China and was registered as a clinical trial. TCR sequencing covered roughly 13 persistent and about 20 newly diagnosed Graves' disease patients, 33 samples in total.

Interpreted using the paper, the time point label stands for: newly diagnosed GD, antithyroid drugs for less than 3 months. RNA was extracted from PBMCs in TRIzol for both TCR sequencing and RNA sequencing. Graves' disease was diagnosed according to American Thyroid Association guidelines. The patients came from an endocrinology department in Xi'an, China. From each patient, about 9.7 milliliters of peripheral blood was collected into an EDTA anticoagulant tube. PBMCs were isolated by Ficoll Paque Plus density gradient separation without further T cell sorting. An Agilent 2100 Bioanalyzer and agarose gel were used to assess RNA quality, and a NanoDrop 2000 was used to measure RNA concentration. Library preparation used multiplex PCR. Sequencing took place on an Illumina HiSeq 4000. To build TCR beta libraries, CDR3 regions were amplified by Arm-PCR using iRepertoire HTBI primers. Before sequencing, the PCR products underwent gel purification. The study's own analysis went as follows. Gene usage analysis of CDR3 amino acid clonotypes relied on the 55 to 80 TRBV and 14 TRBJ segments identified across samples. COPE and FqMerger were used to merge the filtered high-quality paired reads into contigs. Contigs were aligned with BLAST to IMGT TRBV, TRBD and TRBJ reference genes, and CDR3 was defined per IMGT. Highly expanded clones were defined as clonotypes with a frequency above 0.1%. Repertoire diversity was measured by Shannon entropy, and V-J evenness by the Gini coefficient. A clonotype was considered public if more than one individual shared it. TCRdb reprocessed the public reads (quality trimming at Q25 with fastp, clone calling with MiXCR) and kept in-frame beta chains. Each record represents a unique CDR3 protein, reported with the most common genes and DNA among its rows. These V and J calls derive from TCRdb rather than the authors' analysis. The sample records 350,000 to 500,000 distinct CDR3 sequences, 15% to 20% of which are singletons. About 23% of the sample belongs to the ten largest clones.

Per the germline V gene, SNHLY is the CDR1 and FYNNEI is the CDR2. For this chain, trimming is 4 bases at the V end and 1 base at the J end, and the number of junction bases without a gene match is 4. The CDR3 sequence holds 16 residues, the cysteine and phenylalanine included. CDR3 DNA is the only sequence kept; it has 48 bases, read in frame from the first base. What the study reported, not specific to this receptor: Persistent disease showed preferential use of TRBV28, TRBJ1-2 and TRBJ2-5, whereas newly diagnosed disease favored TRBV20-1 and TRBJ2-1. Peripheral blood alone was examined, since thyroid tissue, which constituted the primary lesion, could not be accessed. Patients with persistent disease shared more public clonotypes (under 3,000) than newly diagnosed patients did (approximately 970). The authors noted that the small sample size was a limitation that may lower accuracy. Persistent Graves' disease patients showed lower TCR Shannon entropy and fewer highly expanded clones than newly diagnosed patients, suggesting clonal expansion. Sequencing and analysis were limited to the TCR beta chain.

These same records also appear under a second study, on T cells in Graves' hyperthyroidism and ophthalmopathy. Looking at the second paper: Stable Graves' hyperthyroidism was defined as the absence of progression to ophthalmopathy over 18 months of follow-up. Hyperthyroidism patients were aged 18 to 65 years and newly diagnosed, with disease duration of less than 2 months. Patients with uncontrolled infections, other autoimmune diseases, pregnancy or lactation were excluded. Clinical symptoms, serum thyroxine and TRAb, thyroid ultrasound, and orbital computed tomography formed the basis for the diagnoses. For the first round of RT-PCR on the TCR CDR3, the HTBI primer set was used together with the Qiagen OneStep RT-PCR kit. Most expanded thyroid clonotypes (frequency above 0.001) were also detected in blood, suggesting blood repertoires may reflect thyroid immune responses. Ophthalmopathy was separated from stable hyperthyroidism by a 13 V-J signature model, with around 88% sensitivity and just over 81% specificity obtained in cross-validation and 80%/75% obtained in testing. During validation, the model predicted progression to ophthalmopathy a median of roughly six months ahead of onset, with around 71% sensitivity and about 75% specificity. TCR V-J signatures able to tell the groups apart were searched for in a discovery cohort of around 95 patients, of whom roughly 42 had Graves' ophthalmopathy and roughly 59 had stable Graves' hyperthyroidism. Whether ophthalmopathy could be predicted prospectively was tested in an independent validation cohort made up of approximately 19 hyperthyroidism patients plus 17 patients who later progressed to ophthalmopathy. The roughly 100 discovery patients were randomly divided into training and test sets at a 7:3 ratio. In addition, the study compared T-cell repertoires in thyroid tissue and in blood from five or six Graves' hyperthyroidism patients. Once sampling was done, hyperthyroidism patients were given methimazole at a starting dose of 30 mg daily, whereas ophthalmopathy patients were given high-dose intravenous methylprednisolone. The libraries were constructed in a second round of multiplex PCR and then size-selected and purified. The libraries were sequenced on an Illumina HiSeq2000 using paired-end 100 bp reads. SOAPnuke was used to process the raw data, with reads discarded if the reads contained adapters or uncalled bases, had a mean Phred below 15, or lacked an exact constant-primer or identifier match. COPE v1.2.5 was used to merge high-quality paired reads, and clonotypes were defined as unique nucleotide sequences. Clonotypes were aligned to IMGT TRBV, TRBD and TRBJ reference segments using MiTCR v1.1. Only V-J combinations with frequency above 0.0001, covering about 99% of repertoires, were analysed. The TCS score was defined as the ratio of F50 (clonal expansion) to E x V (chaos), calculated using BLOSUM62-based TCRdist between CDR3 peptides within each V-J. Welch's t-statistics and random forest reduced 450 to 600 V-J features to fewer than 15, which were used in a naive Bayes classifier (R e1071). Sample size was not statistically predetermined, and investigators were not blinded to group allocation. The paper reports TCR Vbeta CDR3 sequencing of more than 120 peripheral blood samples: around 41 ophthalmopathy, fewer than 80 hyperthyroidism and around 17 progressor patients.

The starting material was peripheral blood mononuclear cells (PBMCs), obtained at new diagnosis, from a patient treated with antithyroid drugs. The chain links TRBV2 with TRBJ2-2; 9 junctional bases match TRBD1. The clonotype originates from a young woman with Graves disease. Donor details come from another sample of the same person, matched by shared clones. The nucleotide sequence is TGTGCCAGCAGTGGGGGGGACAGGGTGAACACCGGGGAGCTGTTTTTT. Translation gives CASSGGDRVNTGELFF.